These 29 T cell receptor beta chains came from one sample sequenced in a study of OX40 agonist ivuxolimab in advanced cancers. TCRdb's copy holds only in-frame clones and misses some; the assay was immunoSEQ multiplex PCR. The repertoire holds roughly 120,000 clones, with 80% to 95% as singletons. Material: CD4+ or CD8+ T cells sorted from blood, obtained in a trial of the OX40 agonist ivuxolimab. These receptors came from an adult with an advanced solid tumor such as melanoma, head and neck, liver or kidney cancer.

CDR3 DNA: TGTGCCAGCAGCTTACCCCTCGGGTTAGTGACAGATACGCAGTATTTT. It yields the protein CASSLPLGLVTDTQYF. The chain recombines TRBV7-8 with TRBJ2-3; D remains unclear. The CDR3 contains 16 residues. Germline V gene lookup returns CDR1 SGHVS and CDR2 FQNEAQ. With 2 bases removed from V and 3 bases from J, the gap between germline ends came to 15 bases.

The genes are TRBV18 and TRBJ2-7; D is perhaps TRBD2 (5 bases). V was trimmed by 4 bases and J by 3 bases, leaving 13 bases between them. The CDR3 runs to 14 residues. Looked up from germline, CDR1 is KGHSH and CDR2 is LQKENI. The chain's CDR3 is CASSREAEHYEQYF. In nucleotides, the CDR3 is TGTGCCAGCTCACGGGAAGCGGAACACTACGAGCAGTACTTC.

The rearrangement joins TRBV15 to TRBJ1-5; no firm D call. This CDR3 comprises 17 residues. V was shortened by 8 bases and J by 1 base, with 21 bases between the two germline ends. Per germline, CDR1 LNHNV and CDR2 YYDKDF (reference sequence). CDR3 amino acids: CATPNPARRESNQPQHF. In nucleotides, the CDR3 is TGTGCCACCCCGAACCCCGCGCGGCGGGAGAGCAATCAGCCCCAGCATTTT.

CDR3 nucleotides: TGTGCCAGCAGCGGTCGCACGGCTAACTATGGCTACACCTTC. This codes for CASSGRTANYGYTF. This chain connects TRBV9 to TRBJ1-2; D unresolved. Trimming removed 3 bases from V and 0 bases from J, with 9 bases in between. The CDR3 contains 14 residues. Germline CDR1 reads SGDLS; CDR2 reads YYNGEE. Supplemented by reference TRBV9 and TRBJ1-2, the full variable domain reads DSGVTQTPKHLITATGQRVTLRCSPRSGDLSVYWYQQSLDQGLQFLIQYYNGEERAKGNILERFSAQQFPDLHSELNLSSLELGDSALYFCASSGRTANYGYTFGSGTRLTVV.

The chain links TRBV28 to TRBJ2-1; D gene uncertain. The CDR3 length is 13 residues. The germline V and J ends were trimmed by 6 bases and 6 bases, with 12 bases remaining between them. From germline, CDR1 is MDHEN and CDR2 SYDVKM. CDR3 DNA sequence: TGTGCCAGCAGATCCCCCATAGGCAATGAGCAGTTCTTC. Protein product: CASRSPIGNEQFF.

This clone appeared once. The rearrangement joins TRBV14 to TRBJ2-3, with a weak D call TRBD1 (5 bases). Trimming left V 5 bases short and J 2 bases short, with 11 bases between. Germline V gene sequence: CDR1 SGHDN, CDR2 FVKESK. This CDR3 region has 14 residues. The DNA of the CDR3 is TGTGCCAGCAGCGTATTAGGGGCCACAGATACGCAGTATTTT. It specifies CASSVLGATDTQYF.

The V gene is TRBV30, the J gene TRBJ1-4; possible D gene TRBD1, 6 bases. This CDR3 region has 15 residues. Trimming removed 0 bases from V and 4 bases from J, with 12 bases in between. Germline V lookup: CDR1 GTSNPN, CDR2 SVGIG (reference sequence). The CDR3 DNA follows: TGTGCCTGGAGTGTTTGGCAGGGGATTAATGAAAAACTGTTTTTT. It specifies CAWSVWQGINEKLFF.

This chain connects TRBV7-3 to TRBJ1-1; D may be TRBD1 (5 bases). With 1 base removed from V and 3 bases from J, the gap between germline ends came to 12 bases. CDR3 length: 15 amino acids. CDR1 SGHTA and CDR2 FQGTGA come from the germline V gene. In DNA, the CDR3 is TGTGCCAGCAGCTTAATTTCAGCGGGGCACACTGAAGCTTTCTTT. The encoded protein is CASSLISAGHTEAFF.

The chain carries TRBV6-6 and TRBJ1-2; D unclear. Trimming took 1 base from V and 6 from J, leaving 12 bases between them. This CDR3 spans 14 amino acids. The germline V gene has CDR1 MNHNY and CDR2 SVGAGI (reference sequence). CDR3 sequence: CASSYYETTDGYTF. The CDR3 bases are TGTGCCAGCAGTTACTACGAGACGACGGATGGCTACACCTTC.

The CDR3 DNA follows: TGTGCCAGCAGCTTACGACTAGCGGGCGGGGGCACCGGGGAGCTGTTTTTT. Translation gives CASSLRLAGGGTGELFF. V usage is TRBV11-2 and J usage is TRBJ2-2; 10 nucleotides line up with TRBD2. V was clipped by 2 bases and J by 4 bases; unmatched bases: 7. The CDR3 is 17 amino acids. Germline V gene data show CDR1 as SGHAT and CDR2 as FQNNGV.

CDR3 region: CAWSTSGESEEQFF. The CDR3 DNA reads as TGTGCCTGGAGTACTAGCGGGGAGAGTGAGGAGCAGTTCTTC. The chain carries TRBV30 and TRBJ2-1, with 10 bases matching TRBD2. Germline lookup yields CDR1 GTSNPN and CDR2 SVGIG (reference sequence). The CDR3 runs to 14 residues. Trimming cost V 2 bases and J 10 bases; bases outside gene matches: 8.

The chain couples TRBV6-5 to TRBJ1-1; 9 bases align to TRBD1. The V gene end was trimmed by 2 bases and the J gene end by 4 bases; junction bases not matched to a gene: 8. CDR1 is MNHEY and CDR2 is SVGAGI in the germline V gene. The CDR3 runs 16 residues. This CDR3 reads CASSYDGTGFLTEAFF. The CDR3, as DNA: TGTGCCAGCAGTTACGATGGGACAGGGTTTCTCACTGAAGCTTTCTTT.

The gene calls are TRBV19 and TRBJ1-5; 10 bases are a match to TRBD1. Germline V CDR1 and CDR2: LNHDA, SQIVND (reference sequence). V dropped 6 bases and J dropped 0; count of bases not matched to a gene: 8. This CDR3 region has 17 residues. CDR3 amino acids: CASRPGTGAYSNQPQHF. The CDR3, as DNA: TGTGCCAGTAGGCCCGGGACAGGGGCTTATAGCAATCAGCCCCAGCATTTT.

CDR3 DNA sequence: TGTGCCAGTAGCCTATCAGCTTCGGGACAGGGAAGGAACGAGCAGTACTTC. As protein: CASSLSASGQGRNEQYF. The chain is built from TRBV19 and TRBJ2-7; 9 positions match TRBD1. V gave up 6 bases and J gave up 5 bases; unmatched junction bases: 17. The germline gives CDR1 LNHDA, CDR2 SQIVND (reference sequence). This CDR3 has 17 residues.

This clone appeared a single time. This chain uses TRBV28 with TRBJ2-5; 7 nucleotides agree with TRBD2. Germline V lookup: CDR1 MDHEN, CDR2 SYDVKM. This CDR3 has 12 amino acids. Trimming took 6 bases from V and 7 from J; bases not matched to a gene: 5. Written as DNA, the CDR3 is TGTGCCAGCAGGGGGACTAAGGGGACCCAGTACTTC. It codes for CASRGTKGTQYF. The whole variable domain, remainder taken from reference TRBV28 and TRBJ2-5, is DVKVTQSSRYLVKRTGEKVFLECVQDMDHENMFWYRQDPGLGLRLIYFSYDVKMKEKGDIPEGYSVSREKKERFSLILESASTNQTSMYLCASRGTKGTQYFGPGTRLLVL.

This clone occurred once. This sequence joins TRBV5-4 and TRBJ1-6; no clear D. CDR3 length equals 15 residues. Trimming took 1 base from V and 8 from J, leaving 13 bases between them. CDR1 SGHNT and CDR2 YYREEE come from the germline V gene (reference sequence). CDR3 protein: CASSLSARSDSPLHF. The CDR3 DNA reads TGTGCCAGCAGCTTGTCGGCCCGGAGCGATTCACCCCTCCACTTT.

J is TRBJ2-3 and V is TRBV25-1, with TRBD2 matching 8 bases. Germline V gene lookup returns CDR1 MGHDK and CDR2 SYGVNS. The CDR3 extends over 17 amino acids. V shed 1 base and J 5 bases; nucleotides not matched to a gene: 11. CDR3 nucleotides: TGTGCCAGCAGTGAATCGGGAGCGGGAGTCGGTGGAGATACGCAGTATTTT. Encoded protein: CASSESGAGVGGDTQYF. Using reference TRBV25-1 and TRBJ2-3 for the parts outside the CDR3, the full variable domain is EADIYQTPRYLVIGTGKKITLECSQTMGHDKMYWYQQDPGMELHLIHYSYGVNSTEKGDLSSESTVSRIRTEHFPLTLESARPSHTSQYLCASSESGAGVGGDTQYFGPGTRLTVL.

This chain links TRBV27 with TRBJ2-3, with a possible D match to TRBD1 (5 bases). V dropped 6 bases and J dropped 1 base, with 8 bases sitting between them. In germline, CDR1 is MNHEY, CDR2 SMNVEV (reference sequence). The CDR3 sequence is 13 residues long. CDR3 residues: CASRKTGTDTQYF. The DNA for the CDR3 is TGTGCCAGCAGGAAGACAGGCACAGATACGCAGTATTTT.

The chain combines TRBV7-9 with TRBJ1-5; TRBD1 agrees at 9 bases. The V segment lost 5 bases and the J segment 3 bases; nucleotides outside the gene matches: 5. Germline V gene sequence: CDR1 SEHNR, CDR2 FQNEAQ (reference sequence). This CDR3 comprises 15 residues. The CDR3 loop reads CASSMDRGYNQPQHF. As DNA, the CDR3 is TGTGCCAGCAGCATGGACAGGGGATACAATCAGCCCCAGCATTTT.

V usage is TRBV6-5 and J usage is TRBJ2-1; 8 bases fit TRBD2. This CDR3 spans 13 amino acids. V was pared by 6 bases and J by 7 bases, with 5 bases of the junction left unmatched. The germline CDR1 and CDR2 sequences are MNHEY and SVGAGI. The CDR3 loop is CASSRTSWNEQFF. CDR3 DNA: TGTGCCAGCAGCCGGACTAGCTGGAATGAGCAGTTCTTC.

This CDR3 is CASSVGGSGPYGYTF. As DNA, the CDR3 is TGTGCCAGCAGCGTAGGGGGTTCGGGCCCCTATGGCTACACCTTC. This chain uses TRBV9 with TRBJ1-2, with D hard to call. Germline CDR1 and CDR2: SGDLS and YYNGEE. V was clipped by 0 bases and J by 4 bases, with 13 bases between them. The CDR3 length is 15 residues.

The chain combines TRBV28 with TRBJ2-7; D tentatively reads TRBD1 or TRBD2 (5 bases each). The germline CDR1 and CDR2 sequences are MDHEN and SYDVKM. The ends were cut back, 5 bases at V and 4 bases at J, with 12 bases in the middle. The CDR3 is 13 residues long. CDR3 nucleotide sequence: TGTGCCAGCAGTGGGACGTCTACTTACGAGCAGTACTTC. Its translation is CASSGTSTYEQYF. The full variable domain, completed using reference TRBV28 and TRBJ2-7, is DVKVTQSSRYLVKRTGEKVFLECVQDMDHENMFWYRQDPGLGLRLIYFSYDVKMKEKGDIPEGYSVSREKKERFSLILESASTNQTSMYLCASSGTSTYEQYFGPGTRLTVT.

CDR3 sequence reads: CASTPRDPDRQYF. CDR3 nucleotides: TGTGCCAGCACTCCCCGGGACCCAGATCGTCAGTACTTC. The V call is TRBV6-1, the J call TRBJ2-7; D tentatively reads TRBD1 or TRBD2 (5 bases each). Germline CDR1 and CDR2: MNHNS and SASEGT. The CDR3 runs to 13 residues. V lost 7 bases, J lost 10 bases, and 20 bases lay in between.

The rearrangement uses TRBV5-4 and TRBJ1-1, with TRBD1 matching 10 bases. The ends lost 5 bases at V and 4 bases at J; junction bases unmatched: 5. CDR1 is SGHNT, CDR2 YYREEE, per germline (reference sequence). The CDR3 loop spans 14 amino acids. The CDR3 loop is CASRETGGSTEAFF. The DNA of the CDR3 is TGTGCCAGCAGAGAGACAGGGGGCAGCACTGAAGCTTTCTTT.

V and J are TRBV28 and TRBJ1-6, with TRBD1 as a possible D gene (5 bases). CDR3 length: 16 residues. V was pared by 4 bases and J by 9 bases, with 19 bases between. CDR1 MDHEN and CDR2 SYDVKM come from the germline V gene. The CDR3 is CASSWQGGDLGSPLHF. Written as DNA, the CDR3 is TGTGCCAGCAGTTGGCAGGGAGGGGATCTGGGTTCACCCCTCCACTTT.

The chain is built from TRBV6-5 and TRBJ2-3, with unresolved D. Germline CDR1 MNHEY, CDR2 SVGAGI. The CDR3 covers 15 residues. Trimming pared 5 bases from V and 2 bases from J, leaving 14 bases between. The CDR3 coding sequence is TGTGCCAGCAGTCCACGGGCGCGACTCACAGATACGCAGTATTTT. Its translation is CASSPRARLTDTQYF.

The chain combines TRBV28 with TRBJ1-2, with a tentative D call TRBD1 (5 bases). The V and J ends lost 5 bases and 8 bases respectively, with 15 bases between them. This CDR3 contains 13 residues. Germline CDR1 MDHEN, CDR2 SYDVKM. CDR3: CASSPLGGRGYTF. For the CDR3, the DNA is TGTGCCAGCAGTCCCCTCGGGGGTAGGGGCTACACCTTC.

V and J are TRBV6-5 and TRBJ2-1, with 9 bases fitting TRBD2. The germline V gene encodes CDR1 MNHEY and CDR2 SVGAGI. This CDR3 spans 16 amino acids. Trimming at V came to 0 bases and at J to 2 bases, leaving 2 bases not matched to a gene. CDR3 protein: CASSYSPSGTYNEQFF. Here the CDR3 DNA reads TGTGCCAGCAGTTACTCGCCTAGCGGGACCTACAATGAGCAGTTCTTC.

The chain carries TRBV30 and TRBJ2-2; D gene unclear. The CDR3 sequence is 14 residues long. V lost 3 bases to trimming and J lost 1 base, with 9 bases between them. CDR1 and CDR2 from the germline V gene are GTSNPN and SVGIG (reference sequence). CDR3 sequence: CAWSVYLNTGELFF. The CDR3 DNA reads TGTGCCTGGAGCGTTTACTTGAACACCGGGGAGCTGTTTTTT. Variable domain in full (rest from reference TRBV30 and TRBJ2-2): SQTIHQWPATLVQPVGSPLSLECTVEGTSNPNLYWYRQAAGRGLQLLFYSVGIGQISSEVPQNLSASRPQDRQFILSSKKLLLSDSGFYLCAWSVYLNTGELFFGEGSRLTVL.